The rows below give T cell receptor beta chains drawn from one sample of a study of T cell repertoires in cytomegalovirus infection. TCRdb analysed the reads with MiXCR anew, one entry per CDR3 protein. The sample contains under 100,000 distinct CDR3 sequences, more than 3.5% of which appear only once. Sequencing was carried out using PBMCs. The receptors stem from a human donor in good health (CMV status not recorded). Some clones in this sample may be carry-over from other donors' samples. CDR3s include the opening cysteine and the closing phenylalanine or tryptophan. Fields, in order: D gene, V gene, J gene, clone size, CDR3 DNA, CDR3 protein. The D gene is left open where the match is weak. Size is stated as how often the clone was seen (once, few, many) or a class if it is expanded.

>TRBD1|TRBV5-8|TRBJ2-5|many
TGTGCCAGCAGCTATGGGACAGGGAGAGGGGAGACCCAGTACTTC
CASSYGTGRGETQYF
>NA|TRBV7-2|TRBJ1-1|many
TGTGCCAGCAGCTTAGTGGGTTTAGAAGCTTTCTTT
CASSLVGLEAFF
>NA|TRBV12-3/TRBV12-4|TRBJ1-1|many
TGTGCCAGCAGTTTACTACCCAACACTGAAGCTTTCTTT
CASSLLPNTEAFF
>TRBD2|TRBV15|TRBJ2-5|many
TGTGCCACCAGGAGCGGGGGGACCCAAGAGACCCAGTACTTC
CATRSGGTQETQYF
>NA|TRBV7-2|TRBJ1-1|many
TGTGCCAGCAGCGGCCAGGGTGGAACTGAAGCTTTCTTT
CASSGQGGTEAFF
>NA|TRBV19|TRBJ1-5|many
TGTGCCAGTAATGACTACGGGTGGGATCAGCCCCAGCATTTT
CASNDYGWDQPQHF
>NA|TRBV27|TRBJ2-3|many
TGTGCCAGCAGGCCCTACGGGACATCCACTAGCACAGATACGCAGTATTTT
CASRPYGTSTSTDTQYF
>TRBD1|TRBV6-1|TRBJ2-3|many
TGTGCCAGCAGTGAGGACAGGGGAGGCACAGATACGCAGTATTTT
CASSEDRGGTDTQYF
>NA|TRBV20-1|TRBJ2-7|many
TGCAGTGCTAGTAGGAGCTCCTACGAGCAGTACTTC
CSASRSSYEQYF
>NA|TRBV7-8|TRBJ2-1|many
TGTGCCAGCAGCTTAGTGGTGGGGGAGGCTGAGCAGTTCTTC
CASSLVVGEAEQFF
>NA|TRBV6-1|TRBJ1-1|many
TGTGCCAGCAGCCAGCCCCAGGGAGCTGAAGCTTTCTTT
CASSQPQGAEAFF
>TRBD1|TRBV28|TRBJ1-2|many
TGTGCCAGCAGTTTAGCGGGACAGCACTATGGCTACACCTTC
CASSLAGQHYGYTF
>TRBD1|TRBV7-6|TRBJ2-1|many
TGTGCCAGCAGCTTATTGACAGGGGCTTCCAATGAGCAGTTCTTC
CASSLLTGASNEQFF